The clone carrying this TCR beta chain has a handful of counts. Its target is not known. These data are taken from a study of T cells after yellow fever vaccination. Across the whole study: Preparation used SMART-Seq v4 Ultra Low Input for the low-cell-number fractions.

Deletions cut 11 bases from V and 0 bases from J, with 12 bases between. Germline V gene lookup returns CDR1 MNHEY and CDR2 SVGAGI. The CDR3 totals 13 residues. Overall study findings and caveats: Post-booster repertoires again held most primary-vaccination clones (roughly 95% CD4, just under 90% CD8). The secondary response was weaker but peaked faster, day 5 versus 15.

Production of TCR cDNA was by 5'RACE template switching, which also added a universal primer site and UMIs. MiXCR was run by TCRdb on the 5' RACE reads, yielding one entry per CDR3 protein. Among a few hundred thousand distinct CDR3 sequences listed, around 17% were seen once. The TCR originated in a man younger than 35 who received the YFV17D yellow fever vaccine. This material consisted of PBMCs, taken about 5 days after the first yellow fever vaccination. The chain links TRBV6-5 to TRBJ2-3; possibly TRBD2 for D (5 bases). The CDR3 reads CACLLVSTDTQYF. The CDR3 region has the DNA TGTGCCTGCTTACTAGTCAGCACAGATACGCAGTATTTT.